The rows below give T cell receptor beta chains drawn from one sample of a study of radiotherapy plus CTLA-4 blockade in lung cancer. The protocol was immunoSEQ multiplex PCR, while the TCRdb copy is restricted to in-frame clones and leaves out a portion. The sample shows around 44,000 clones, less than 90% of them seen only once. This sample comprised peripheral blood, obtained from a patient treated with radiotherapy plus ipilimumab. The receptors originated from a human donor with non-small cell lung cancer that progressed on radiotherapy plus ipilimumab. Some clones in this sample may be carry-over from other donors' samples. Each CDR3 is given with its conserved first and last residue. Fields, in order: D gene, J gene, clone size, V gene, CDR3 DNA, CDR3 protein. A D gene is named only where the DNA matches it firmly. The listing skips clone size in some rows; elsewhere it reads once, few, many or a size class.

>NA|TRBJ2-1|NA|TRBV4-1
TGCGCCAGCAGCCAAGGTCTAGGAGAGTACAATGAGCAGTTCTTC
CASSQGLGEYNEQFF
>TRBD1|TRBJ2-1|NA|TRBV5-1
TGCGCCAGCAGAGCTTACAGGGGTGGAGTGAACGATGAGCAGTTCTTC
CASRAYRGGVNDEQFF
>TRBD1|TRBJ2-6|NA|TRBV4-1
TGCGCCAGCAGCCAAGACGATGGACTCACAGGGGGCTACTCTGGGGCCAACGTCCTGACTTTC
CASSQDDGLTGGYSGANVLTF
>NA|TRBJ2-7|NA|TRBV7-3
TGTGCCAGCAGCTTCCATTCCTACGAGCAGTACTTC
CASSFHSYEQYF
>TRBD1|TRBJ1-5|NA|TRBV10-2
TGCGCCAGCGGATCAGACAGGGGTAGGCAGCCCCAGCATTTT
CASGSDRGRQPQHF
>NA|TRBJ2-7|NA|TRBV6-5
TGTGCCAGCAGTTACTCGAGACAGGCAGGGGAGCAGTACTTC
CASSYSRQAGEQYF
>NA|TRBJ1-1|NA|TRBV13
TGTGCCAGCAGCTTAGAACGGGGATTGACTGAAGCTTTCTTT
CASSLERGLTEAFF
>TRBD1|TRBJ1-4|NA|TRBV4-3
TGCGCCAGCAGCCAAGCCCCGTTTGGACAGGGCACTAATGAAAAACTGTTTTTT
CASSQAPFGQGTNEKLFF
>NA|TRBJ1-4|NA|TRBV18
TGTGCCAGCTCGCCGACGGACAGTACTAATGAAAAACTGTTTTTT
CASSPTDSTNEKLFF
>NA|TRBJ1-1|NA|TRBV4-3
TGCGCCAGCAGCCAAGATTACGGCGGCAGAGACTACACTGAAGCTTTCTTT
CASSQDYGGRDYTEAFF
>TRBD1|TRBJ1-3|once|TRBV19
TGTGCCAGTAGTAAACAGGGGGCCACCGCAGACTTCTCTGGAAACACCATATATTTT
CASSKQGATADFSGNTIYF
>NA|TRBJ2-7|NA|TRBV11-2
TGTGCCAGCAGCTTAAACCCTCGCCGAGTCGAGCAGTACTTC
CASSLNPRRVEQYF
>TRBD1|TRBJ1-1|NA|TRBV15
TGTGCCACCAGCAGAGATCGGACAGGCATGAACACTGAAGCTTTCTTT
CATSRDRTGMNTEAFF
>TRBD2|TRBJ2-5|NA|TRBV6-5
TGTGCCAGCAGTACGCCTAGCGGGAGAACGGAGACCCAGTACTTC
CASSTPSGRTETQYF
>NA|TRBJ2-7|NA|TRBV27
TGTGCCAGCAGTTTATCGAGAGACAGTTACGAGCAGTACTTC
CASSLSRDSYEQYF
>TRBD2|TRBJ2-7|NA|TRBV5-1
TGCGCCAGCAGCCCCGGGACTAGCGGGGGGGCCTACGAGCAGTACTTC
CASSPGTSGGAYEQYF
>TRBD1|TRBJ2-7|NA|TRBV11-2
TGTGCCAGCAGCTTGTCGAGGACAGGGGTTGCCGAGCAGTACTTC
CASSLSRTGVAEQYF
>TRBD1|TRBJ2-2|NA|TRBV7-7
TGTGCCAGCAGATCCGGGACAGGGTGGCCCGGGGAGCTGTTTTTT
CASRSGTGWPGELFF
>NA|TRBJ2-7|NA|TRBV28
TGTGCCAGCAGTTTATCCGGAGGATCAGAATCCTACGAGCAGTACTTC
CASSLSGGSESYEQYF
>TRBD2|TRBJ2-7|NA|TRBV7-6
TGTGCCAGCAGCTTAAGCGGGACCTCCTACGAGCAGTACTTC
CASSLSGTSYEQYF
>NA|TRBJ1-2|NA|TRBV28
TGTGCCAGCAGGAAACAGTCAACCTTATATGGCTACACCTTC
CASRKQSTLYGYTF
>NA|TRBJ1-2|NA|TRBV5-8
TGTGCCAGCAGCCTACTTAAGAGAGGCTACACCTTC
CASSLLKRGYTF
>NA|TRBJ2-7|NA|TRBV7-8
TGTGCCAGCAGCTCTAGGACTATTATCTACGAGCAGTACTTC
CASSSRTIIYEQYF
>TRBD1|TRBJ1-6|NA|TRBV30
TGTGCCTGGGTGACAGGGGGTTCAAGACCCAATTCACCCCTCCACTTT
CAWVTGGSRPNSPLHF
>TRBD2|TRBJ2-3|NA|TRBV7-9
TGTGCCAGCAGCCCTATAGCGGGGCACACAGATACGCAGTATTTT
CASSPIAGHTDTQYF
>TRBD2|TRBJ2-3|NA|TRBV18
TGTGCCAGCTCAGCCGGAACTAGCGGGGGGGCGAGCGCAGATACGCAGTATTTT
CASSAGTSGGASADTQYF
>TRBD1|TRBJ1-2|once|TRBV2
TGTGCCAGCAGTGACGGGACAGGGGAAATCGGCGGCTACACCTTC
CASSDGTGEIGGYTF
>TRBD1|TRBJ1-1|NA|TRBV4-3
TGCGCCAGCAGCCAGGGCGACAGGGGAAACACTGAAGCTTTCTTT
CASSQGDRGNTEAFF
>TRBD1|TRBJ2-7|NA|TRBV11-2
TGTGCCAGCAGCTTCGTCCCCGGGACAGGGTGGAACGAGCAGTACTTC
CASSFVPGTGWNEQYF
>TRBD1|TRBJ2-5|NA|TRBV27
TGTGCCAGCAGTTCCGTCCCGGGACAGAAAGAGACCCAGTACTTC
CASSSVPGQKETQYF
>TRBD1|TRBJ2-6|NA|TRBV5-6
TGTGCCAGCAGCGTAACAGGGGACTCTGGGGCCAACGTCCTGACTTTC
CASSVTGDSGANVLTF
>TRBD2|TRBJ2-2|NA|TRBV2
TGTGCCAGCAGGAAGCTAGCGGGAGTTGGCACCGGGGAGCTGTTTTTT
CASRKLAGVGTGELFF
>NA|TRBJ1-5|NA|TRBV2
TGTGCCAGCAGTGAACCGCGGGGGCAGCCCCAGCATTTT
CASSEPRGQPQHF
>TRBD1|TRBJ1-5|NA|TRBV7-9
TGTGCCAGCAGCTCGACAGGGTACGATCAGCCCCAGCATTTT
CASSSTGYDQPQHF